The rows below give T cell receptor beta chains drawn from one sample of a study of lymphopenia after photon versus proton radiotherapy. TCRdb's table, derived via immunoSEQ multiplex PCR, lists solely in-frame clones and lacks some. The table includes 55,000 to 70,000 clones, roughly 90% detected once. The specimen comprised peripheral blood, sampled from a patient treated with photon-based radiotherapy. All receptors derive from a woman in her 70s with pancreatic cancer. Both conserved end residues are part of each CDR3. The order of the fields is clone size, J gene, V gene, D gene, CDR3 protein, CDR3 DNA. The D gene is left open where the match is weak. Size tells how often a clone was seen (once, few, many) or the class of an expanded clone, and some rows leave it out.

abundance: many
j_gene: TRBJ1-1
v_gene: TRBV7-9
d_gene: NA
CDR3aa: CASSPRAFTEAFF
CDR3nt: TGTGCCAGCAGCCCGAGGGCATTCACTGAAGCTTTCTTT

abundance: NA
j_gene: TRBJ1-1
v_gene: TRBV19
d_gene: TRBD1
CDR3aa: CASSNQGARTEAFF
CDR3nt: TGTGCCAGTAGTAACCAGGGGGCGCGCACTGAAGCTTTCTTT

abundance: NA
j_gene: TRBJ2-7
v_gene: TRBV5-1
d_gene: NA
CDR3aa: CASSPDAASYEQYF
CDR3nt: TGCGCCAGCAGTCCCGATGCCGCGTCCTACGAGCAGTACTTC

abundance: NA
j_gene: TRBJ2-6
v_gene: TRBV21-1
d_gene: NA
CDR3aa: CASSGGDRF
CDR3nt: TGTGCCAGCAGCGGTGGGGATCGTTTC

abundance: NA
j_gene: TRBJ2-3
v_gene: TRBV4-3
d_gene: TRBD1
CDR3aa: CASTQNIITGTGVGDTQYF
CDR3nt: TGCGCCAGCACCCAAAACATTATCACCGGGACAGGGGTGGGAGATACGCAGTATTTT

abundance: NA
j_gene: TRBJ2-7
v_gene: TRBV5-4
d_gene: TRBD1
CDR3aa: CASSLDVGQGVHEQYF
CDR3nt: TGTGCCAGCAGCTTGGACGTTGGACAGGGTGTACACGAGCAGTACTTC

abundance: NA
j_gene: TRBJ1-2
v_gene: TRBV15
d_gene: NA
CDR3aa: CATSREEDTYGYTF
CDR3nt: TGTGCCACCAGCAGAGAGGAGGACACCTATGGCTACACCTTC

abundance: NA
j_gene: TRBJ2-3
v_gene: TRBV11-1
d_gene: NA
CDR3aa: CASSEGHPGDTQYF
CDR3nt: TGTGCCAGCAGCGAGGGACACCCTGGGGATACGCAGTATTTT

abundance: few
j_gene: TRBJ2-1
v_gene: TRBV4-1
d_gene: NA
CDR3aa: CASSQEVSGPTPYNEQFF
CDR3nt: TGCGCCAGCAGCCAAGAAGTGTCCGGACCGACCCCCTACAATGAGCAGTTCTTC

abundance: NA
j_gene: TRBJ2-3
v_gene: TRBV29-1
d_gene: TRBD2
CDR3aa: CSARGTSGRSDTQYF
CDR3nt: TGCAGCGCGCGGGGCACTAGCGGGAGATCCGATACGCAGTATTTT

abundance: NA
j_gene: TRBJ1-1
v_gene: TRBV11-3
d_gene: NA
CDR3aa: CASSLGVNTEAFF
CDR3nt: TGTGCCAGCAGCTTAGGGGTGAACACTGAAGCTTTCTTT

abundance: NA
j_gene: TRBJ1-1
v_gene: TRBV5-1
d_gene: TRBD1
CDR3aa: CASSGGQGANTEAFF
CDR3nt: TGCGCCAGCAGCGGAGGACAGGGGGCTAACACTGAAGCTTTCTTT

abundance: NA
j_gene: TRBJ2-1
v_gene: TRBV11-2
d_gene: TRBD1
CDR3aa: CASNGQGNEQFF
CDR3nt: TGTGCCAGCAACGGACAGGGGAATGAGCAGTTCTTC

abundance: NA
j_gene: TRBJ1-4
v_gene: TRBV28
d_gene: NA
CDR3aa: CASSLSGATNEKLFF
CDR3nt: TGTGCCAGCAGTTTATCGGGGGCAACTAATGAAAAACTGTTTTTT

abundance: NA
j_gene: TRBJ1-4
v_gene: TRBV28
d_gene: TRBD1
CDR3aa: CASRLRQGAANEKLFF
CDR3nt: TGTGCCAGCAGGCTCCGACAGGGCGCGGCTAATGAAAAACTGTTTTTT

abundance: many
j_gene: TRBJ1-4
v_gene: TRBV11-2
d_gene: NA
CDR3aa: CASSLSFGGRGEKLFF
CDR3nt: TGTGCCAGCAGCTTAAGTTTTGGGGGGCGCGGTGAAAAACTGTTTTTT

abundance: NA
j_gene: TRBJ1-2
v_gene: TRBV5-4
d_gene: NA
CDR3aa: CASSLGTEVYGYTF
CDR3nt: TGTGCCAGCAGCTTGGGTACTGAAGTCTATGGCTACACCTTC

abundance: once
j_gene: TRBJ2-5
v_gene: TRBV19
d_gene: NA
CDR3aa: CASSMLAGSSIQTQYF
CDR3nt: TGTGCCAGTAGTATGCTGGCGGGCTCGAGCATACAGACCCAGTACTTC

abundance: NA
j_gene: TRBJ1-1
v_gene: TRBV5-1
d_gene: NA
CDR3aa: CASSLEGNTEAFF
CDR3nt: TGCGCCAGCAGCTTGGAGGGTAACACTGAAGCTTTCTTT

abundance: NA
j_gene: TRBJ2-7
v_gene: TRBV2
d_gene: NA
CDR3aa: CASDRAPYEQYF
CDR3nt: TGTGCCAGCGATAGGGCCCCCTACGAGCAGTACTTC

abundance: NA
j_gene: TRBJ1-4
v_gene: TRBV7-2
d_gene: NA
CDR3aa: CASSPGHSNEKLFF
CDR3nt: TGTGCCAGCAGCCCAGGACACAGTAATGAAAAACTGTTTTTT

abundance: NA
j_gene: TRBJ1-3
v_gene: TRBV27
d_gene: NA
CDR3aa: CASSFSPPGSGNTIYF
CDR3nt: TGTGCCAGCAGTTTCTCCCCCCCAGGCTCTGGAAACACCATATATTTT

abundance: NA
j_gene: TRBJ2-7
v_gene: TRBV18
d_gene: NA
CDR3aa: CASSPRQANNYEQYF
CDR3nt: TGTGCCAGCTCACCACGGCAGGCCAATAACTACGAGCAGTACTTC

abundance: NA
j_gene: TRBJ2-3
v_gene: TRBV7-2
d_gene: NA
CDR3aa: CASRRRADTDTQYF
CDR3nt: TGTGCCAGCCGACGGAGAGCAGACACAGATACGCAGTATTTT

abundance: NA
j_gene: TRBJ2-3
v_gene: TRBV5-6
d_gene: TRBD2
CDR3aa: CASSGTSASSTDTQYF
CDR3nt: TGTGCCAGCAGCGGCACTAGCGCCTCTAGCACAGATACGCAGTATTTT

abundance: once
j_gene: TRBJ2-2
v_gene: TRBV4-3
d_gene: NA
CDR3aa: CASSPKGRESGTGELFF
CDR3nt: TGCGCCAGCAGCCCCAAGGGACGGGAGTCCGGTACCGGGGAGCTGTTTTTT

abundance: NA
j_gene: TRBJ1-5
v_gene: TRBV19
d_gene: NA
CDR3aa: CASSNKQGWLQPQHF
CDR3nt: TGTGCCAGTAGTAATAAACAGGGATGGTTACAGCCCCAGCATTTT

abundance: NA
j_gene: TRBJ2-7
v_gene: TRBV11-2
d_gene: NA
CDR3aa: CASSSGVAEQYF
CDR3nt: TGTGCCAGCAGCTCGGGGGTGGCCGAGCAGTACTTC

abundance: few
j_gene: TRBJ1-1
v_gene: TRBV19
d_gene: NA
CDR3aa: CASSPRDGYTEAFF
CDR3nt: TGTGCCAGTAGCCCGAGGGACGGTTACACTGAAGCTTTCTTT

abundance: NA
j_gene: TRBJ1-5
v_gene: TRBV7-8
d_gene: NA
CDR3aa: CASSSTQNQPQHF
CDR3nt: TGTGCCAGCAGCTCCACTCAAAATCAGCCCCAGCATTTT

abundance: once
j_gene: TRBJ1-5
v_gene: TRBV18
d_gene: NA
CDR3aa: CASSPRQPQHF
CDR3nt: TGTGCCAGCTCACCAAGACAGCCCCAGCATTTT

abundance: NA
j_gene: TRBJ1-2
v_gene: TRBV2
d_gene: TRBD1
CDR3aa: CASRPGTAVFYGYTF
CDR3nt: TGTGCCAGCAGACCCGGGACAGCAGTCTTCTATGGCTACACCTTC

abundance: NA
j_gene: TRBJ1-2
v_gene: TRBV18
d_gene: NA
CDR3aa: CASSPGVNYGYTF
CDR3nt: TGTGCCAGCTCACCAGGCGTTAACTATGGCTACACCTTC

abundance: once
j_gene: TRBJ2-2
v_gene: TRBV9
d_gene: NA
CDR3aa: CASSVAGLTGELFF
CDR3nt: TGTGCCAGCAGCGTTGCGGGGCTCACCGGGGAGCTGTTTTTT

abundance: NA
j_gene: TRBJ2-1
v_gene: TRBV6-1
d_gene: NA
CDR3aa: CASSPRNNEQFF
CDR3nt: TGTGCCAGCAGTCCTCGAAACAATGAGCAGTTCTTC

abundance: NA
j_gene: TRBJ2-2
v_gene: TRBV6-5
d_gene: NA
CDR3aa: CASSSTRTGELFF
CDR3nt: TGTGCCAGCAGCTCGACTCGGACCGGGGAGCTGTTTTTT

abundance: NA
j_gene: TRBJ2-1
v_gene: TRBV9
d_gene: TRBD1
CDR3aa: CASSVAGQANNEQFF
CDR3nt: TGTGCCAGCAGCGTAGCGGGACAGGCCAACAATGAGCAGTTCTTC

abundance: NA
j_gene: TRBJ2-7
v_gene: TRBV29-1
d_gene: TRBD2
CDR3aa: CSVNGLAGPHEQYF
CDR3nt: TGCAGCGTTAACGGACTAGCGGGACCCCACGAGCAGTACTTC

abundance: NA
j_gene: TRBJ2-7
v_gene: TRBV29-1
d_gene: NA
CDR3aa: CSVRSGNEQYF
CDR3nt: TGCAGCGTTCGTTCAGGGAACGAGCAGTACTTC

abundance: NA
j_gene: TRBJ2-7
v_gene: TRBV30
d_gene: NA
CDR3aa: CAWSVTGYEQYF
CDR3nt: TGTGCCTGGAGTGTGACAGGCTACGAGCAGTACTTC

abundance: NA
j_gene: TRBJ2-4
v_gene: TRBV5-5
d_gene: TRBD2
CDR3aa: CASSPILAGGPSIQYF
CDR3nt: TGTGCCAGCAGCCCAATCCTAGCGGGAGGGCCGAGCATTCAGTACTTC

abundance: NA
j_gene: TRBJ2-7
v_gene: TRBV6-1
d_gene: NA
CDR3aa: CASSLGGSYEQYF
CDR3nt: TGTGCCAGCAGTTTAGGGGGATCCTACGAGCAGTACTTC

abundance: NA
j_gene: TRBJ2-5
v_gene: TRBV4-3
d_gene: NA
CDR3aa: CASSQEGGGGETQYF
CDR3nt: TGCGCCAGCAGCCAAGAGGGGGGAGGAGGGGAGACCCAGTACTTC

abundance: NA
j_gene: TRBJ1-3
v_gene: TRBV10-3
d_gene: TRBD1
CDR3aa: CAIRAQGGGNTIYF
CDR3nt: TGTGCCATCAGGGCCCAGGGGGGTGGAAACACCATATATTTT

abundance: NA
j_gene: TRBJ1-2
v_gene: TRBV27
d_gene: NA
CDR3aa: CASSRSGTGIYGYTF
CDR3nt: TGTGCCAGCAGTCGTTCCGGTACAGGGATCTATGGCTACACCTTC

abundance: NA
j_gene: TRBJ1-1
v_gene: TRBV5-4
d_gene: NA
CDR3aa: CASSQARSEAFF
CDR3nt: TGTGCCAGCAGCCAAGCTCGGAGTGAAGCTTTCTTT

abundance: once
j_gene: TRBJ2-5
v_gene: TRBV5-1
d_gene: TRBD2
CDR3aa: CASSFLAGVETQYF
CDR3nt: TGCGCCAGCAGCTTCCTAGCGGGGGTGGAGACCCAGTACTTC

abundance: once
j_gene: TRBJ1-2
v_gene: TRBV27
d_gene: TRBD1
CDR3aa: CASSRQGANNYGYTF
CDR3nt: TGTGCCAGCAGCCGACAGGGGGCTAATAACTATGGCTACACCTTC

abundance: NA
j_gene: TRBJ2-7
v_gene: TRBV9
d_gene: TRBD2
CDR3aa: CASSVSGTSYEQYF
CDR3nt: TGTGCCAGCAGCGTTAGCGGGACCTCCTACGAGCAGTACTTC

abundance: NA
j_gene: TRBJ2-2
v_gene: TRBV9
d_gene: TRBD1
CDR3aa: CASLRGQGLPGELFF
CDR3nt: TGTGCCAGCCTTCGGGGACAGGGCCTCCCCGGGGAGCTGTTTTTT

abundance: NA
j_gene: TRBJ2-7
v_gene: TRBV7-9
d_gene: NA
CDR3aa: CASSPRGGRLAYEQYF
CDR3nt: TGTGCCAGCAGCCCCAGAGGGGGGAGGTTGGCCTACGAGCAGTACTTC

abundance: NA
j_gene: TRBJ2-3
v_gene: TRBV5-4
d_gene: NA
CDR3aa: CASSQAAGTLADTQYF
CDR3nt: TGTGCCAGCAGCCAGGCGGCAGGGACATTGGCAGATACGCAGTATTTT

abundance: NA
j_gene: TRBJ1-3
v_gene: TRBV28
d_gene: NA
CDR3aa: CASILGTFGNTIYF
CDR3nt: TGTGCCAGCATCCTAGGGACATTCGGAAACACCATATATTTT

abundance: NA
j_gene: TRBJ1-1
v_gene: TRBV18
d_gene: NA
CDR3aa: CASSPSANTEAFF
CDR3nt: TGTGCCAGCTCACCATCTGCGAACACTGAAGCTTTCTTT

abundance: NA
j_gene: TRBJ1-2
v_gene: TRBV16
d_gene: TRBD1
CDR3aa: CASSPPGQGYGYTF
CDR3nt: TGTGCCAGCAGCCCACCGGGACAGGGATATGGCTACACCTTC

abundance: NA
j_gene: TRBJ1-1
v_gene: TRBV5-1
d_gene: NA
CDR3aa: CASSWGDGTEAFF
CDR3nt: TGCGCCAGCAGCTGGGGTGATGGCACTGAAGCTTTCTTT

abundance: once
j_gene: TRBJ2-1
v_gene: TRBV7-3
d_gene: TRBD2
CDR3aa: CASSLMAGGNNEQFF
CDR3nt: TGTGCCAGCAGCTTAATGGCGGGAGGGAACAATGAGCAGTTCTTC

abundance: NA
j_gene: TRBJ1-5
v_gene: TRBV28
d_gene: NA
CDR3aa: CASSLFGSENQPQHF
CDR3nt: TGTGCCAGCAGTTTATTTGGAAGTGAAAATCAGCCCCAGCATTTT

abundance: NA
j_gene: TRBJ2-7
v_gene: TRBV5-6
d_gene: NA
CDR3aa: CASSLDASYEQYF
CDR3nt: TGTGCCAGCAGCTTGGACGCCTCCTACGAGCAGTACTTC